Listed here are 16 T cell receptor beta chains from one sample, sequenced in a study of blood T cell repertoires in COVID-19. Clones were read by immunoSEQ multiplex PCR, and TCRdb kept only the in-frame ones, dropping some. In the table there are a few hundred thousand clones, 80% to 90% of which are singletons. Sequencing was done on a sample of PBMCs or T cells enriched from blood (not recorded which). Receptors originate from a woman aged 30 to 39 who had been exposed to COVID-19.

The CDR3 DNA sequence: TGTGCCACCAGTGACCCACAGGGGGCGGACTATGGCTACACCTTC. Encoded protein: CATSDPQGADYGYTF. This chain uses TRBV24-1 with TRBJ1-2; TRBD1 agrees at 9 bases. With V trimmed by 4 bases and J by 3 bases, 5 bases remained unmatched. The CDR3 runs 15 residues. Germline V lookup: CDR1 KGHDR, CDR2 SFDVKD.

This rearrangement joins TRBV24-1 to TRBJ2-3, with TRBD1 identical over 7 bases. Losses at the gene ends were 3 bases for V and 1 base for J; bases not matched to a gene: 6. In germline, CDR1 is KGHDR, CDR2 SFDVKD. This CDR3 contains 16 residues. The CDR3 region is CATSDQSGTGTDTQYF. For the CDR3, the DNA is TGTGCCACCAGTGATCAATCCGGGACAGGCACAGATACGCAGTATTTT.

This clone has a single count. V is TRBV7-2 and J is TRBJ1-6, with 7 bases aligning to TRBD1. The CDR3 is 15 amino acids. Germline values: CDR1 SGHTA, CDR2 FQGNSA. J was trimmed by 13 bases and V by 2 bases; bases with no gene match: 11. In DNA, the CDR3 is TGTGCCAGCAGCTTATCAAGGACAGGTGTGGGGCCCCTCCACTTT. This translates into CASSLSRTGVGPLHF.

This clone was seen more than once but under ten times. This sequence joins TRBV2 and TRBJ2-7; no firm D call. The CDR3 totals 12 residues. Trimming removed 5 bases from V and 0 bases from J, with 5 bases in between. CDR1 is SNHLY, CDR2 FYNNEI, per germline. CDR3 sequence reads: CASSRSSYEQYF. DNA for the CDR3: TGTGCCAGCAGTCGGTCCTCCTACGAGCAGTACTTC. The full variable domain, rest sourced from reference TRBV2 and TRBJ2-7, is EPEVTQTPSHQVTQMGQEVILRCVPISNHLYFYWYRQILGQKVEFLVSFYNNEISEKSEIFDDQFSVERPDGSNFTLKIRSTKLEDSAMYFCASSRSSYEQYFGPGTRLTVT.

The genes are TRBV4-1 and TRBJ1-6; D is ambiguous. Per the germline V gene, CDR1 is MGHRA and CDR2 is YSYEKL. V lost 0 bases and J lost 14, with 14 bases in between. The CDR3 consists of 14 residues. The CDR3 region has the DNA TGCGCCAGCAGCCAAGAAACGGGATCGCTCACCCTCCACTTT. Translating gives CASSQETGSLTLHF.

The chain employs TRBV4-2 and TRBJ1-2; TRBD1 might be the D (6 bases). The CDR3 loop spans 18 amino acids. Germline V CDR1 and CDR2: LGHNA, YNFKEQ. V gave up 0 bases and J gave up 10 bases, with 27 bases separating them. CDR3 protein: CASSQDSTPGGLVPLYTF. Here the CDR3 DNA reads TGTGCCAGCAGCCAAGACAGTACACCCGGGGGGCTCGTCCCCCTCTACACCTTC.

The rearrangement links TRBV27 to TRBJ1-6; D gene uncertain. Per the germline V gene, CDR1 is MNHEY and CDR2 is SMNVEV (reference sequence). V lost 5 bases to trimming and J lost 2 bases, with 13 bases between them. The CDR3 is 16 amino acids. CDR3 nucleotides: TGTGCCAGCAGTCGTGGCCCCACCGCCTATAATTCACCCCTCCACTTT. This sequence encodes CASSRGPTAYNSPLHF.

J is TRBJ1-1 and V is TRBV5-1; D unclear. Trimming cost V 3 bases and J 0 bases, with 9 bases left between them. This CDR3 contains 14 residues. Germline V lookup: CDR1 SGHRS, CDR2 YFSETQ. The CDR3 region is CASSWRDVNTEAFF. The CDR3 DNA reads TGCGCCAGCAGCTGGCGGGATGTGAACACTGAAGCTTTCTTT.

The rearrangement uses TRBV11-2 and TRBJ2-6; TRBD2 agrees at 7 bases. Trimming cost V 5 bases and J 2 bases; bases outside gene matches: 6. This CDR3 has 16 residues. Germline values: CDR1 SGHAT, CDR2 FQNNGV. Here the CDR3 reads CASSRNLAAGANVLTF. The CDR3 DNA is TGTGCCAGCAGCCGCAATCTAGCGGCTGGGGCCAACGTCCTGACTTTC.

The chain combines TRBV5-1 with TRBJ1-2, with 11 bases lining up with TRBD1. Germline CDR1 and CDR2: SGHRS and YFSETQ. J gave up 5 bases and V 4 bases, and 4 bases lay outside the gene matches. The CDR3 runs 14 residues. Here the CDR3 reads CASSPWDRGYGYTF. DNA of the CDR3: TGCGCCAGCAGCCCTTGGGACAGGGGGTATGGCTACACCTTC.

The chain recombines TRBV5-1 with TRBJ1-1; TRBD1 agrees at 9 bases. The CDR3 is 13 residues long. Germline CDR1 SGHRS, CDR2 YFSETQ. Unmatched junction bases numbered 6, after V lost 4 bases and J lost 8 bases. CDR3 sequence (DNA): TGCGCCAGCAGCGAAGACAGGGGGTACGAAGCTTTCTTT. This translates into CASSEDRGYEAFF.

This clone showed up just once. The chain carries TRBV3-1 (or the pseudogene TRBV3-2) and TRBJ2-2, with 9 bases fitting TRBD2. Germline V gene lookup returns CDR1 LGHDT and CDR2 YNNKEL (reference sequence). This CDR3 contains 16 residues. The trim removed 4 bases at V and 0 bases at J, leaving 3 bases unmatched. CDR3 loop: CASSRVAGANTGELFF. CDR3 in DNA: TGTGCCAGCAGCCGCGTAGCGGGGGCGAACACCGGGGAGCTGTTTTTT.

The gene calls are TRBV19 and TRBJ1-2; D unclear. The CDR3 totals 13 residues. Germline V gene sequence: CDR1 LNHDA, CDR2 SQIVND (reference sequence). V lost 7 bases to trimming and J lost 2 bases, with 11 bases between them. The CDR3 here is CASTRQANYGYTF. CDR3 nucleotides: TGTGCCAGTACCCGCCAGGCGAACTATGGCTACACCTTC.

This rearrangement joins TRBV6-5 to TRBJ2-7; 8 bases map to TRBD1. Germline values: CDR1 MNHEY, CDR2 SVGAGI. The CDR3 extends over 14 amino acids. Trimming took 6 bases from V and 1 from J; bases not matched to a gene: 5. CDR3 DNA sequence: TGTGCCAGCAGACAGGACAGGGTATCCTACGAGCAGTACTTC. The encoded protein is CASRQDRVSYEQYF.

V and J are TRBV5-1 and TRBJ1-2, with D possibly TRBD1 on 5 matching bases. Trimming left V 0 bases short and J 8 bases short, with 17 bases between. CDR1 and CDR2 (germline): SGHRS, YFSETQ. The CDR3 length is 15 residues. The CDR3: CASSLASGRVGGYTF. The CDR3, as DNA: TGCGCCAGCAGCTTGGCCTCCGGCAGGGTGGGAGGCTACACCTTC.

V is TRBV6-5 and J is TRBJ1-4, with D possibly matching TRBD1 (6 bases). The CDR3 loop spans 15 amino acids. CDR1 is MNHEY, CDR2 SVGAGI, per germline. The germline V and J ends were trimmed by 4 bases and 4 bases, with 13 bases remaining between them. The CDR3 DNA is TGTGCCAGCAGTTTCTCACAGGGTGGTAATGAAAAACTGTTTTTT. Residues: CASSFSQGGNEKLFF.